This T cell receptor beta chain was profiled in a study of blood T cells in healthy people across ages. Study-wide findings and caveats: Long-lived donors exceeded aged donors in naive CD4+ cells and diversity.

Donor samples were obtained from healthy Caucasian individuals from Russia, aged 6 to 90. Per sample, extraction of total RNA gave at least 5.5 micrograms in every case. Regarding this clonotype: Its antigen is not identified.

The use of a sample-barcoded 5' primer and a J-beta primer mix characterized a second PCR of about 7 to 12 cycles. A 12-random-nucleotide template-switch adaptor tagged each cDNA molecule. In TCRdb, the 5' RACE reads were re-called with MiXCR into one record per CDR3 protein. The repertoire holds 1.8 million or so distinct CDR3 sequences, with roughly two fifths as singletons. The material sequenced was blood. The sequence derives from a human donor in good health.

This chain's CDR3 is CASSVDGREEETQYF. CDR3 DNA: TGTGCCAGCAGCGTAGACGGCAGGGAGGAAGAGACCCAGTACTTC. The chain couples TRBV9 to TRBJ2-5; perhaps TRBD2 as D (6 bases). The V end was cut by 0 bases, the J end by 3 bases, with 12 bases between. The CDR3 spans 15 residues. CDR1 and CDR2 (germline): SGDLS, YYNGEE.